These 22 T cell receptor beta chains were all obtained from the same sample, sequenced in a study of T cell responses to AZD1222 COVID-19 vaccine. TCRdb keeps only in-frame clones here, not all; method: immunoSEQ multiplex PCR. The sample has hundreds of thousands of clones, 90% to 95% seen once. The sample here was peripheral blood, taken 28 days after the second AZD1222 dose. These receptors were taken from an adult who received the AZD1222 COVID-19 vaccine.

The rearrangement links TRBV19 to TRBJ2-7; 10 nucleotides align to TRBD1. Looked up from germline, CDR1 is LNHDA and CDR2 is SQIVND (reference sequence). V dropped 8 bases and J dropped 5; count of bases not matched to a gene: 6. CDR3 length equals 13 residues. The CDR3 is CASRGTGVNEQYF. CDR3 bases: TGTGCCAGTCGAGGGACAGGGGTCAACGAGCAGTACTTC.

The CDR3 protein is CASSLNLGRPPETQYF. CDR3 coding DNA: TGTGCCAGCAGCTTAAATCTCGGCAGACCGCCGGAGACCCAGTACTTC. The chain links TRBV7-8 to TRBJ2-5; D remains ambiguous. In germline, CDR1 is SGHVS, CDR2 FQNEAQ. The V gene lost 2 bases and the J gene lost 5 bases, with 18 bases spanning the gap. This CDR3 spans 16 amino acids. Full variable domain (missing parts from reference TRBV7-8 and TRBJ2-5): GAGVSQSPRYKVAKRGQDVALRCDPISGHVSLFWYQQALGQGPEFLTYFQNEAQLDKSGLPSDRFFAERPEGSVSTLKIQRTQQEDSAVYLCASSLNLGRPPETQYFGPGTRLLVL.

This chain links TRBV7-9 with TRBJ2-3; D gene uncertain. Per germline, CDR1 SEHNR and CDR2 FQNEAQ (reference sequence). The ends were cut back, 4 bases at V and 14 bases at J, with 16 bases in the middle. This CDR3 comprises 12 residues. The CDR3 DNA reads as TGTGCCAGCAGCTCTTCAAGCCTAACTTTGTATTTT. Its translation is CASSSSSLTLYF.

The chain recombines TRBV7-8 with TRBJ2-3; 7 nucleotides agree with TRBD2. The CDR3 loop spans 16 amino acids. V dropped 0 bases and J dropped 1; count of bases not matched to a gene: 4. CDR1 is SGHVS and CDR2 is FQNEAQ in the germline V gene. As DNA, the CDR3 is TGTGCCAGCAGCTTAGCGCGGCTAGCGGGCACAGATACGCAGTATTTT. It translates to CASSLARLAGTDTQYF.

CDR3 sequence: CASSAQGRGTDTQYF. CDR3 nucleotides: TGTGCCAGCAGTGCACAGGGCCGGGGCACAGATACGCAGTATTTT. V is TRBV6-2 or TRBV6-3 and J is TRBJ2-3; TRBD1 is a possible D gene (6 bases). V lost 5 bases and J lost 1, with 13 bases in between. CDR1 MNHEY and CDR2 SVGEGT come from the germline V gene. The CDR3 runs to 15 residues.

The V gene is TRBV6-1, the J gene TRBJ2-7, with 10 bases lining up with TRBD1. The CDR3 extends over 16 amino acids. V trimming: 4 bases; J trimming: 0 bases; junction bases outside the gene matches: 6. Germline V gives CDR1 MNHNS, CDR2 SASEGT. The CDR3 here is CASSAQGQGNSYEQYF. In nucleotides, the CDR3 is TGTGCCAGCAGTGCCCAGGGACAGGGGAACTCCTACGAGCAGTACTTC.

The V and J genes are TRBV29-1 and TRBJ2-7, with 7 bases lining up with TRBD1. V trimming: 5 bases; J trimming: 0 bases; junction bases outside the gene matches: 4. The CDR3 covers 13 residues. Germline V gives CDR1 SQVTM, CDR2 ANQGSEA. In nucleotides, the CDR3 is TGCAGCGTTCGGACAGGTCGCTCCTACGAGCAGTACTTC. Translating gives CSVRTGRSYEQYF.

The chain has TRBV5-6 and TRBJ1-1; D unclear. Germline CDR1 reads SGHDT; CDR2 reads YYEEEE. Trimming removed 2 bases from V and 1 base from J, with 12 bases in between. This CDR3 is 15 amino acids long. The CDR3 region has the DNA TGTGCCAGCAGCTTTTCACCCGGGTGGAACACTGAAGCTTTCTTT. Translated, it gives CASSFSPGWNTEAFF.

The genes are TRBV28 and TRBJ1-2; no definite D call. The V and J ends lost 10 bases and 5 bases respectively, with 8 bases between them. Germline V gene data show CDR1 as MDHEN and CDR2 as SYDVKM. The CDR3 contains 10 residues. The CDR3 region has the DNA TGTGCCACCGAAAATTATGGCTACACCTTC. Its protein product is CATENYGYTF.

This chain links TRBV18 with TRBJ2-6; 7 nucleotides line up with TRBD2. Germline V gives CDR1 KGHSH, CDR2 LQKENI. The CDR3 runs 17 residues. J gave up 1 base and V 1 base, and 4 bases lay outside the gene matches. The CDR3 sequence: CASSPRSRGSGANVLTF. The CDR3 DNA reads TGTGCCAGCTCACCACGTTCGCGGGGGTCTGGGGCCAACGTCCTGACTTTC.

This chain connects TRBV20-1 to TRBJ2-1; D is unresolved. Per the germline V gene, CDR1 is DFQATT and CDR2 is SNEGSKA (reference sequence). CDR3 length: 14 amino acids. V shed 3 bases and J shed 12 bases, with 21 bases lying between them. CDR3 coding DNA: TGCAGTGCTAGTGGCGACCTACGGCAATCGCGGCAGTTCTTC. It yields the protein CSASGDLRQSRQFF.

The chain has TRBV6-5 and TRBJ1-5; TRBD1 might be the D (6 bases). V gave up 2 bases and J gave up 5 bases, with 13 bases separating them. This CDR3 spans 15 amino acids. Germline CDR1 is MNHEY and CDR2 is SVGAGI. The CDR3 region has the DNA TGTGCCAGCAGTTACCCCCCCGGACAGCATCAGCCCCAGCATTTT. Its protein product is CASSYPPGQHQPQHF.

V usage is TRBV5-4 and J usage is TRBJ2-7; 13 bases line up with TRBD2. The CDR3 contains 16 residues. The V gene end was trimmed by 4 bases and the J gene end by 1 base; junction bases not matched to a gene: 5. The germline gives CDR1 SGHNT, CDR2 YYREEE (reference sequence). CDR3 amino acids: CASSPGTSGISYEQYF. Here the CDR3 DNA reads TGTGCCAGCAGCCCGGGGACTAGCGGGATTTCCTACGAGCAGTACTTC.

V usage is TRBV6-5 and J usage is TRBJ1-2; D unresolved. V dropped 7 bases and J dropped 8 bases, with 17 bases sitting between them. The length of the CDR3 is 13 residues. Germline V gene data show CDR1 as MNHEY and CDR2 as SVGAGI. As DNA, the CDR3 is TGTGCCAGCACCCCGACCTGGGTGGGAGGCTACACCTTC. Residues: CASTPTWVGGYTF.

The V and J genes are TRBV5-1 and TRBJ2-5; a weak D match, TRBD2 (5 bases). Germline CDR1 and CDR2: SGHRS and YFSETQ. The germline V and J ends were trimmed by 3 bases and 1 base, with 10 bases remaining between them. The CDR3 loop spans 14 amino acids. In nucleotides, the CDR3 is TGCGCCAGCAGCTCAGGACTGCTCCAAGAGACCCAGTACTTC. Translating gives CASSSGLLQETQYF.

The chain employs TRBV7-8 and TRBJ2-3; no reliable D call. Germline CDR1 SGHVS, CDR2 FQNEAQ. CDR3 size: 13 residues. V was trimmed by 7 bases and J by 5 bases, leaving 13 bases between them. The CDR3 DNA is TGTGCCAGCACTCCAGTCCCGGGAGATACGCAGTATTTT. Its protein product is CASTPVPGDTQYF.

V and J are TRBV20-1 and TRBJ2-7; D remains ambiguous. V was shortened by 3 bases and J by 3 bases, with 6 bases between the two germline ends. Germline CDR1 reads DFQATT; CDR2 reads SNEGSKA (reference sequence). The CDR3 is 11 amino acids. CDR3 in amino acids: CSARKVYEQYF. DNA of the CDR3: TGCAGTGCTAGGAAGGTCTACGAGCAGTACTTC.

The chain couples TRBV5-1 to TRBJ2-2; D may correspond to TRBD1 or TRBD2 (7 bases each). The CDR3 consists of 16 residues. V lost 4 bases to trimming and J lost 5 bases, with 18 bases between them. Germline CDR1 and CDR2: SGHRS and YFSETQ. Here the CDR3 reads CASSRGDREGTGELFF. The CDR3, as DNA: TGCGCCAGCAGCAGGGGCGACAGGGAGGGGACCGGGGAGCTGTTTTTT.

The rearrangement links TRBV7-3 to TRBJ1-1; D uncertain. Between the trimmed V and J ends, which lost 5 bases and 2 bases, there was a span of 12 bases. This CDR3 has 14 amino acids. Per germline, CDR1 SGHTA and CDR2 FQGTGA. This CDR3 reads CASSPSGRNTEAFF. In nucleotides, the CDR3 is TGTGCCAGCAGCCCCTCCGGCCGTAACACTGAAGCTTTCTTT.

The CDR3 protein is CASSLVPAGALDTQYF. As DNA, the CDR3 is TGTGCCAGCAGCTTAGTACCAGCGGGCGCCCTAGATACGCAGTATTTT. This sequence joins TRBV11-2 and TRBJ2-3; perhaps TRBD2 as D (6 bases). Between the trimmed V and J ends, which lost 1 base and 5 bases, there was a span of 16 bases. The CDR3 is made up of 16 amino acids. In germline, CDR1 is SGHAT, CDR2 FQNNGV.

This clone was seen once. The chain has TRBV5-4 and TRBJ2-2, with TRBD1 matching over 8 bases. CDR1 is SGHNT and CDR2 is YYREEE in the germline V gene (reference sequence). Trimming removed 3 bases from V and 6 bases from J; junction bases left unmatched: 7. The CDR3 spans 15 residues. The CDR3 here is CASSSAGQGAGELFF. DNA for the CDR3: TGTGCCAGCAGCTCTGCTGGACAGGGTGCCGGGGAGCTGTTTTTT. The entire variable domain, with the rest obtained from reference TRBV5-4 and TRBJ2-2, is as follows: ETGVTQSPTHLIKTRGQQVTLRCSSQSGHNTVSWYQQALGQGPQFIFQYYREEENGRGNFPPRFSGLQFPNYSSELNVNALELDDSALYLCASSSAGQGAGELFFGEGSRLTVL.

CDR3 loop: CSVEVSGFYMNTEAFF. In DNA, the CDR3 is TGCAGCGTTGAAGTGTCAGGGTTCTACATGAACACTGAAGCTTTCTTT. The rearrangement joins TRBV29-1 to TRBJ1-1; possible D gene TRBD1, 5 bases. V gave up 1 base and J gave up 0 bases, with 15 bases separating them. The CDR3 has 16 amino acids. Germline V lookup: CDR1 SQVTM, CDR2 ANQGSEA.